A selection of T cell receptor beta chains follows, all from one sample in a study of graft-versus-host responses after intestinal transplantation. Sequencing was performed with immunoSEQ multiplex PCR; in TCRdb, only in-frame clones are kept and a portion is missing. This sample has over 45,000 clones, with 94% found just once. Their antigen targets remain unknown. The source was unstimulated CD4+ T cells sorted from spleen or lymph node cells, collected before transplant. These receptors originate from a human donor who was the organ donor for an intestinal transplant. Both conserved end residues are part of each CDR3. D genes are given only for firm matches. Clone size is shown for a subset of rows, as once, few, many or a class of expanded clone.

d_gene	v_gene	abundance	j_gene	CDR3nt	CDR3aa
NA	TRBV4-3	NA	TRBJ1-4	TGCGCCAGCAGCCAGTTCCAGGGGTTTAATGAAAAACTGTTTTTT	CASSQFQGFNEKLFF
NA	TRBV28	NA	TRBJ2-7	TGTGCCAGCAGAAACTCCGCGGGGAGCTCCTACGAGCAGTACTTC	CASRNSAGSSYEQYF
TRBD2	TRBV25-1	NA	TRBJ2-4	TGTGCCAGCAGTGCCAGCGGGGGGGCCAAAAACATTCAGTACTTC	CASSASGGAKNIQYF
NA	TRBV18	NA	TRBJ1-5	TGTGCCAGCTCTCCACAGGGAGGTGGGTATCAGCCCCAGCATTTT	CASSPQGGGYQPQHF
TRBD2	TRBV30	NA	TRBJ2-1	TGTGCCTGGAGTGTGTGGTGGACTAGCGGGGGGACGGGTGAGCAGTTCTTC	CAWSVWWTSGGTGEQFF
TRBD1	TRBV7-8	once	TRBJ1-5	TGTGCCAGCAGCCAAGACAGGGTAGCTAGCAATCAGCCCCAGCATTTT	CASSQDRVASNQPQHF
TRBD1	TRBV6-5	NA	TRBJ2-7	TGTGCCAGCAGCACAACCGGGACAGGCCTCTACGAGCAGTACTTC	CASSTTGTGLYEQYF
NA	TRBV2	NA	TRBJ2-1	TGTGCCAGCAGGGTACGGACGGCGAGCTCCTACAATGAGCAGTTCTTC	CASRVRTASSYNEQFF
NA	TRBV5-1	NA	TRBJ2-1	TGCGCCAGCAGCTCGTCCGGGACCGAGCAGTTCTTC	CASSSSGTEQFF
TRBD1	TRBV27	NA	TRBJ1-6	TGTGCCAGCAGTCTAGGGGACAGGGGGCACTTTAATTCACCCCTCCACTTT	CASSLGDRGHFNSPLHF
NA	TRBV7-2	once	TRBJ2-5	TGTGCCAGCAGAAGAAGAGGGGGACAAGAGACCCAGTACTTC	CASRRRGGQETQYF
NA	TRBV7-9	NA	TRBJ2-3	TGTGCCAGCAGCTTATTGGGCCTTACAGATACGCAGTATTTT	CASSLLGLTDTQYF
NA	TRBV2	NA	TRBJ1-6	TGTGCCAGCAGTGCACAGGTTAATTCACCCCTCCACTTT	CASSAQVNSPLHF
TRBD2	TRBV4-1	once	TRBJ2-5	TGCGCCAGCAGCCAACCGAGGACTAGCGGGGGGGGTGAGACCCAGTACTTC	CASSQPRTSGGGETQYF
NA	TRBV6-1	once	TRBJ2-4	TGTGCCAGCAGTGCGGATGGAAACATTCAGTACTTC	CASSADGNIQYF
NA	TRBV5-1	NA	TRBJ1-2	TGCGCCAGCAGATCGGCCGGGCCCATCTATGGCTACACCTTC	CASRSAGPIYGYTF
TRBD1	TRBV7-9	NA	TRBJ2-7	TGTGCCAGCAGCTTACGGCAGGGGGCGGTCGACGAGCAGTACTTC	CASSLRQGAVDEQYF
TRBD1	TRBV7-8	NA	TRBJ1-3	TGTGCCAGCAGCCAGGATGGCAGGGGGATCTCTGGAAACACCATATATTTT	CASSQDGRGISGNTIYF
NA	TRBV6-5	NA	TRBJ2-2	TGTGCCAGCAGTTTTTTCTCCGGGGAGCTGTTTTTT	CASSFFSGELFF
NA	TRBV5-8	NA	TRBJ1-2	TGTGCCAGCAGCTTAAAGGGGGGGGATCCCGCTTATGGCTACACCTTC	CASSLKGGDPAYGYTF
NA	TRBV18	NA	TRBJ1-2	TGTGCCAGCTCACCTGACAGGAACTATGGCTACACCTTC	CASSPDRNYGYTF
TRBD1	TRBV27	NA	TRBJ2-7	TGTGCCAGCAGTTCCCGTAGTGGGACAGGGGTTAGGGAGCAGTACTTC	CASSSRSGTGVREQYF
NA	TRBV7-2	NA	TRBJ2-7	TGTGCCAGCAGCTTAGATCTGGGGCGAGAGCAGTACTTC	CASSLDLGREQYF
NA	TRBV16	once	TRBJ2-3	TGTGCCAGCAGCCAATATGGCAGAACTAGCACAGATACGCAGTATTTT	CASSQYGRTSTDTQYF
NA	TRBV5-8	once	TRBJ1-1	TGTGCCAGCAGCTGGGTTAGGGGCCAGAGAGGAACTGAAGCTTTCTTT	CASSWVRGQRGTEAFF
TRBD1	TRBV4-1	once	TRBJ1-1	TGCGCCAGCAGCCAAATACAGGGGACTGAAGCTTTCTTT	CASSQIQGTEAFF